The 11 T cell receptor beta chains below all came from one sample that was sequenced in a study of blood T cell repertoires in COVID-19. Measured with immunoSEQ multiplex PCR; TCRdb has only the in-frame clones, and not every one. The repertoire holds a few hundred thousand clones, with more than 75% as singletons. The sample taken for sequencing was peripheral blood. The receptors derive from a middle-aged man who had recovered from COVID-19.

The chain is built from TRBV29-1 and TRBJ2-7; 11 bases line up with TRBD2. The CDR3 totals 14 residues. CDR1 and CDR2 (germline): SQVTM, ANQGSEA. With 6 bases clipped from V and 0 bases from J, the junction kept 4 bases outside the gene matches. The CDR3 sequence is CSVKGLADSYEQYF. Here the CDR3 DNA reads TGCAGCGTCAAGGGACTAGCGGACTCCTACGAGCAGTACTTC.

This clone was counted a single time. The chain recombines TRBV1 with TRBJ1-3; TRBD1 is the table's D call and was not checked against the DNA. TRBV1 is a known pseudogene. The CDR3 is made up of 16 amino acids. CDR3 residues: CTSSQGIRVSGNTIYF. The DNA of the CDR3 is TGCACCAGCTCTCAGGGTATAAGGGTCTCTGGAAACACCATATATTTT.

The V and J genes are TRBV5-1 and TRBJ2-1, with TRBD2 identical over 7 bases. The CDR3 is made up of 19 amino acids. V was clipped by 0 bases and J by 2 bases; unmatched bases: 14. CDR1 is SGHRS and CDR2 is YFSETQ in the germline V gene. CDR3 residues: CASSLGASGLGRAYNEQFF. CDR3 bases: TGCGCCAGCAGCTTGGGCGCTAGCGGACTCGGTCGTGCCTACAATGAGCAGTTCTTC.

V gene TRBV5-1 combines with J gene TRBJ2-3; 11 bases map to TRBD2. V shed 4 bases and J 2 bases; nucleotides not matched to a gene: 12. From germline, CDR1 is SGHRS and CDR2 YFSETQ. This CDR3 comprises 18 residues. The CDR3 sequence: CASSTPTGTSGHTDTQYF. The CDR3 nucleotides read TGCGCCAGCAGCACACCAACCGGGACTAGCGGCCACACAGATACGCAGTATTTT.

The V call is TRBV11-2, the J call TRBJ1-2; a possible D gene is TRBD1 (6 bases). Per germline, CDR1 SGHAT and CDR2 FQNNGV. This CDR3 is 15 amino acids long. Trimming left V 4 bases short and J 8 bases short, with 20 bases between. The DNA of the CDR3 is TGTGCCAGCAGCTCCACAGACAGGACCCTAGGGGGCTACACCTTC. As protein: CASSSTDRTLGGYTF.

This chain joins TRBV10-3 and TRBJ1-1, with a possible D match to TRBD1 (5 bases). Germline CDR1 is ENHRY and CDR2 is SYGVKD. The CDR3 length is 13 residues. V lost 8 bases and J 4 bases, leaving 14 bases between the germline ends. CDR3 protein: CAILGVGGTEAFF. As DNA, the CDR3 is TGTGCCATCTTAGGGGTCGGCGGCACTGAAGCTTTCTTT.

The chain recombines TRBV5-1 with TRBJ1-4; a possible D gene is TRBD1 (6 bases). Trimming cost V 4 bases and J 7 bases, with 11 bases left between them. This CDR3 is 13 amino acids long. Germline V CDR1 and CDR2: SGHRS, YFSETQ. The CDR3: CASSGGSGEKLFF. The CDR3 DNA reads as TGCGCCAGCAGCGGGGGCTCGGGTGAAAAACTGTTTTTT. Combining the CDR3 with reference TRBV5-1 and TRBJ1-4 gives the whole variable domain KAGVTQTPRYLIKTRGQQVTLSCSPISGHRSVSWYQQTPGQGLQFLFEYFSETQRNKGNFPGRFSGRQFSNSRSEMNVSTLELGDSALYLCASSGGSGEKLFFGSGTQLSVL.

This clone was seen only a few times. V usage is TRBV4-2 and J usage is TRBJ1-1; D unclear. Germline CDR1 LGHNA, CDR2 YNFKEQ. Deletions cut 3 bases from V and 8 bases from J, with 16 bases between. The CDR3 sequence is 14 residues long. This chain's CDR3 is CASSHFGLTVEAFF. The CDR3 region has the DNA TGTGCCAGCAGCCACTTCGGGTTGACGGTAGAAGCTTTCTTT.

The gene calls are TRBV29-1 and TRBJ1-2, with TRBD1 as a possible D gene (6 bases). This CDR3 is 12 amino acids long. Germline V gene sequence: CDR1 SQVTM, CDR2 ANQGSEA. The V end was cut by 4 bases, the J end by 7 bases, with 13 bases between. The CDR3, as DNA: TGCAGCGTTGTCCGGGACACACGTGGCTACACCTTC. Translating it yields CSVVRDTRGYTF.

The rearrangement links TRBV27 to TRBJ1-2, with D perhaps TRBD1 (6 bases). V was clipped by 2 bases and J by 4 bases, with 14 bases between them. Germline values: CDR1 MNHEY, CDR2 SMNVEV (reference sequence). This CDR3 has 15 residues. CDR3 sequence (DNA): TGTGCCAGCAGTTTAAGGGCAGGGGTGGCCTATGGCTACACCTTC. Translated, it gives CASSLRAGVAYGYTF.

This clone showed up just once. The chain employs TRBV11-3 and TRBJ2-5; TRBD2 matches at 7 bases. The CDR3 loop spans 17 amino acids. Germline CDR1 is SGHNT and CDR2 is YENEEA. V was clipped by 3 bases and J by 1 base; unmatched bases: 11. CDR3 protein: CASSFDYPWGGQETQYF. The CDR3, as DNA: TGTGCCAGCAGCTTCGACTATCCCTGGGGGGGCCAAGAGACCCAGTACTTC. Full variable domain (rest looked up from reference TRBV11-3 and TRBJ2-5): EAGVVQSPRYKIIEKKQPVAFWCNPISGHNTLYWYLQNLGQGPELLIRYENEEAVDDSQLPKDRFSAERLKGVDSTLKIQPAELGDSAVYLCASSFDYPWGGQETQYFGPGTRLLVL.